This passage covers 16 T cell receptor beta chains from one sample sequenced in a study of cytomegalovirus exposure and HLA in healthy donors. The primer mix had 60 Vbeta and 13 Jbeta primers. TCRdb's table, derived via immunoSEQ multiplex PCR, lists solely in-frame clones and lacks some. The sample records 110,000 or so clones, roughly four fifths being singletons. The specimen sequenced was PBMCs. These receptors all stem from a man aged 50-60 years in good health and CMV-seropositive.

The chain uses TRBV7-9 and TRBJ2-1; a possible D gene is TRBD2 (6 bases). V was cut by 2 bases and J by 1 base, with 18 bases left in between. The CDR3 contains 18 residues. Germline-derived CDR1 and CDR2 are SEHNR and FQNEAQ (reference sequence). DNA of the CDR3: TGTGCCAGCAGCTTAAGTCGGAGGGGCGGGGCTTCCTACAATGAGCAGTTCTTC. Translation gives CASSLSRRGGASYNEQFF.

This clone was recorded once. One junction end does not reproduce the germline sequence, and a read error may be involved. The chain's CDR3 is CASSEQGASNEQYF. The CDR3 DNA sequence: TGTGCCAGCAGTGAACAGGGGGCCTCCAACGAGCAGTACTTC. The chain uses TRBV6-4 and TRBJ2-7; 9 nucleotides align to TRBD1. CDR1 and CDR2 from the germline V gene are MRHNA and SNTAGT. CDR3 length equals 14 residues.

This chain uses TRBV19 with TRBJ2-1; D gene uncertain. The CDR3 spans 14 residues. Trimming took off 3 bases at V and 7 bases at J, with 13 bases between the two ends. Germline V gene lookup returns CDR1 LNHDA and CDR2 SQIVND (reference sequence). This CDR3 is CASSMRVLRNEQFF. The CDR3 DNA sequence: TGTGCCAGTAGTATGAGAGTACTAAGGAATGAGCAGTTCTTC.

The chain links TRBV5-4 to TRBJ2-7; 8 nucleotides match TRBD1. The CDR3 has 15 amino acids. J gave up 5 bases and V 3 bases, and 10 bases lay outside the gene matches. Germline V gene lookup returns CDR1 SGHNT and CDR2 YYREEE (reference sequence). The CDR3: CASSWETRTGNEQYF. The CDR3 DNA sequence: TGTGCCAGCAGCTGGGAAACAAGGACAGGGAACGAGCAGTACTTC.

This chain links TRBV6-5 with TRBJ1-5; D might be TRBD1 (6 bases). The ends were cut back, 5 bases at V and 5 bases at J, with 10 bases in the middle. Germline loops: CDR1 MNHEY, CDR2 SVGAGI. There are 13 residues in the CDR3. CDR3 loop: CASSVEGDQPQHF. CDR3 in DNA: TGTGCCAGCAGTGTCGAGGGGGATCAGCCCCAGCATTTT.

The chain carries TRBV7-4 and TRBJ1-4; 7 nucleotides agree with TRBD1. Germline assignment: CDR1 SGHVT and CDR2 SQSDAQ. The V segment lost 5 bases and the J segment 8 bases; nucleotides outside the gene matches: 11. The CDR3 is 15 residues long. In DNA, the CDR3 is TGTGCCAGCAGCAGGGGACAGCCCCATGGAGAAAAACTGTTTTTT. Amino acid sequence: CASSRGQPHGEKLFF.

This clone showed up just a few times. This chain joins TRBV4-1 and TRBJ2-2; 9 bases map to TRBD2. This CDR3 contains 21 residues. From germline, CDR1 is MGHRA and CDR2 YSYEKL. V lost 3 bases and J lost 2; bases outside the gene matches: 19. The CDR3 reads CASSHPGLAIRSPLNTGELFF. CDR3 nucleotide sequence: TGCGCCAGCAGCCACCCGGGACTAGCTATCCGGAGCCCCCTAAACACCGGGGAGCTGTTTTTT.

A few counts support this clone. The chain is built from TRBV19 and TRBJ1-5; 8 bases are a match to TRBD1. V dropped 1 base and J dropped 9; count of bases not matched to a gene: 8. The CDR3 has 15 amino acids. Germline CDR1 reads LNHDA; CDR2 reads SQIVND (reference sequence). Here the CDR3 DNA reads TGTGCCAGTAGTATAGGGGGACAGGTTCGGGGGCCCCAGCATTTT. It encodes CASSIGGQVRGPQHF.

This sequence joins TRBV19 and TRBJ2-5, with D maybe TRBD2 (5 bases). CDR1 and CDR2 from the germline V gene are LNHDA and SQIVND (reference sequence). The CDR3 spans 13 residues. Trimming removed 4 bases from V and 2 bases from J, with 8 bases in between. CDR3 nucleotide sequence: TGTGCCAGTAGTACCCCGGGGCAAGAGACCCAGTACTTC. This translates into CASSTPGQETQYF.

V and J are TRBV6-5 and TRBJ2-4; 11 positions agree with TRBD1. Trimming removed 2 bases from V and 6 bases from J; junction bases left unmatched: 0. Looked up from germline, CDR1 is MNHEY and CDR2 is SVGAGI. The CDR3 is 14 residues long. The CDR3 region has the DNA TGTGCCAGCAGTTACGGACAGGGGGCAAACATTCAGTACTTC. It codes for CASSYGQGANIQYF.

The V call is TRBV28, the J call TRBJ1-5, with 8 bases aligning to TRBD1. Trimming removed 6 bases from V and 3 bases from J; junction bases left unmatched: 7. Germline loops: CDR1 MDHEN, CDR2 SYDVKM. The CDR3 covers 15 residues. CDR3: CASRLGTGYNQPQHF. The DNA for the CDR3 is TGTGCCAGCAGGTTAGGGACAGGCTACAATCAGCCCCAGCATTTT.

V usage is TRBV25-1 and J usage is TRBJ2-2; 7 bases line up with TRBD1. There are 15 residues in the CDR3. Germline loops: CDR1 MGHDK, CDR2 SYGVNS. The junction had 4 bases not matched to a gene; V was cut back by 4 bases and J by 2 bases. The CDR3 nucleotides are TGTGCCAGCAGTGGCCGGACAGGTAACACCGGGGAGCTGTTTTTT. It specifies CASSGRTGNTGELFF. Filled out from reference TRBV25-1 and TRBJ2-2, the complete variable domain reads EADIYQTPRYLVIGTGKKITLECSQTMGHDKMYWYQQDPGMELHLIHYSYGVNSTEKGDLSSESTVSRIRTEHFPLTLESARPSHTSQYLCASSGRTGNTGELFFGEGSRLTVL.

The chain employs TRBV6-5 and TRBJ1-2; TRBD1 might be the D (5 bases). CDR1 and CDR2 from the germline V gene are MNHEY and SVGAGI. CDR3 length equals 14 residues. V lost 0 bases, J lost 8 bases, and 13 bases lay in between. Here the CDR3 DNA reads TGTGCCAGCAGTTACTCGATGGGGGGGACGGGCTACACCTTC. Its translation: CASSYSMGGTGYTF.

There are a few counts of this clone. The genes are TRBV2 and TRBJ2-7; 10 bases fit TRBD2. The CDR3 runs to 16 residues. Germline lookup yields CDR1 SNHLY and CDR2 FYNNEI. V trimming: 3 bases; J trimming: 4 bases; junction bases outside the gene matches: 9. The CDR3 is CASSEGWLAGVYEQYF. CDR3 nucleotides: TGTGCCAGCAGTGAGGGGTGGCTAGCGGGGGTGTACGAGCAGTACTTC.

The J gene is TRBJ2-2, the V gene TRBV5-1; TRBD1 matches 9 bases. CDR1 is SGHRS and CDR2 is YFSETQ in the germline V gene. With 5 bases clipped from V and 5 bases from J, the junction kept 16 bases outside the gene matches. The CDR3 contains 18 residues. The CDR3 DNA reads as TGCGCCAGCAGTCATGGCTTGGGTGGACAGGGGAGGACCGGGGAGCTGTTTTTT. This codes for CASSHGLGGQGRTGELFF.

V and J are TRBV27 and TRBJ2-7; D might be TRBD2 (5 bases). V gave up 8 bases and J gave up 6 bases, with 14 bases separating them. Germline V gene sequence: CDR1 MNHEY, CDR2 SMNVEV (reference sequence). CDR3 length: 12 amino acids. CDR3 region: CASGGLLSEQYF. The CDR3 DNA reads TGTGCCAGCGGAGGACTCTTAAGCGAGCAGTACTTC.